The clone carrying this T cell receptor (beta chain) was detected only a few times. What it binds is unknown. This CDR3 contains 13 residues. V shed 5 bases, J shed 5 bases, and the junction held 5 bases outside the gene matches. Per the germline V gene, CDR1 is SGHTA and CDR2 is FQGNSA. This record comes from a study of cytomegalovirus exposure and HLA in healthy donors. Study-wide context: Inside one of the first data releases sat some 93 million unique TCRs taken from HLA-typed donors.

Study results and caveats: Reportedly, a later analysis found an Asian-associated ancestry cluster had fewer N-insertions than the approximately 600-donor mean.

PCR involved 60 Vbeta and 13 Jbeta primers. This table comes from immunoSEQ multiplex PCR, and its TCRdb copy is limited to in-frame clones, with some not included. The sample shows roughly 130,000 clones, roughly 84% of them seen only once. This chain links TRBV7-2 with TRBJ2-5, with TRBD1 identical over 7 bases. The sample comprised PBMCs. The sequence was obtained from a man aged 45 to 65 in good health and CMV-seronegative. CDR3 sequence (DNA): TGTGCCAGCAGCAAACAGGGGTGGGAGACCCAGTACTTC. It encodes CASSKQGWETQYF.